The 3 T cell receptor beta chains given below trace back to one sample, sequenced in a study of blood T cell repertoires in COVID-19. Using immunoSEQ multiplex PCR, the repertoire was profiled, and TCRdb retains in-frame clones only, with some absent. This sample yields approximately 150,000 clones, of which less than 90% are seen a single time; approximately 4% belongs to the top ten. The sample consisted of peripheral blood. The receptors come from a woman between 70 and 85 years old with acute or convalescent COVID-19.

With regard to this clone: The junction departs from the called germline gene at one end, perhaps through a read error. This sample includes further DNA sequences coding for the same CDR3. This rearrangement joins TRBV6-5 to TRBJ1-1; 7 positions match TRBD1. CDR1 is MNHEY, CDR2 SVGAGI, per germline. The CDR3 is 15 amino acids. CDR3 DNA sequence: TGTGCCAGCAGTCGACAGGGCCTGGTGAACACTGAGGCTTTCTTT. Translation gives CASSRQGLVNTEAFF.

This clone has only one observation. This chain joins TRBV6-5 and TRBJ1-5; tentatively, D is TRBD1 (5 bases). The length of the CDR3 is 14 residues. Germline V lookup: CDR1 MNHEY, CDR2 SVGAGI. V lost 0 bases to trimming and J lost 2 bases, with 5 bases between them. The CDR3 coding sequence is TGTGCCAGCAGTTACTCAGGGGGCAATCAGCCCCAGCATTTT. This codes for CASSYSGGNQPQHF.

The gene calls are TRBV5-6 and TRBJ1-2; the match to TRBD1 covers 7 bases. This CDR3 has 15 residues. The germline gives CDR1 SGHDT, CDR2 YYEEEE. Trimming removed 5 bases from V and 5 bases from J; junction bases left unmatched: 12. CDR3 nucleotide sequence: TGTGCCAGCAGTCACTCCGGGACAGAGATTTATGGCTACACCTTC. The encoded protein is CASSHSGTEIYGYTF.